This TCR beta chain was documented in a study of CD8 T cells in ankylosing spondylitis (dated by TCRdb to 2017 to 2019). For context, the study as a whole: To find TCR variants linked to disease, the study profiled T cell receptor beta repertoires in ankylosing spondylitis patients and healthy donors. Samples of peripheral blood were taken, and for ankylosing spondylitis patients, synovial fluid was collected as well. In total, the full study cohort was made up of 110 or so healthy donors and about two dozen ankylosing spondylitis patients.

TCRdb lists the instrument as Illumina HiSeq 2500. TCR beta libraries were prepared by quantitative 5'-RACE with molecular barcodes. The study's own analysis went as follows. A new computational method based on a probabilistic model of VDJ rearrangement was used to identify disease-linked TCR variants. Through fastp at Q25 and MiXCR, TCRdb rebuilt clones from the public reads, retaining in-frame beta chains. Rows are combined by CDR3 protein, so each entry shows the most common genes and DNA. TCRdb, not the original authors, processed these V and J calls. The table for this sample lists 250,000 to 300,000 distinct CDR3 sequences; 15% to 20% of them were counted only once. The ten largest clones capture about a third of the sample. Paper-wide results and their limitations: A CD8+ phenotype was shown by the disease-linked clones, which were found at relatively low frequencies in peripheral blood. A TCR beta motif made up of several highly homologous amino acid variants appeared to be characteristic of blood from ankylosing spondylitis patients. Some TCR beta motif variants had previously been reported in synovial fluid and blood of reactive arthritis patients, which suggested common disease-initiation mechanisms. The disease-linked clones were reported as significantly enriched in matched synovial fluid samples from ankylosing spondylitis patients.

About this clonotype itself: It has no known antigen specificity. Base-call qualities are not available, and no considerably larger clone is one nucleotide away.

From a lookup of the germline V gene, CDR1 and CDR2 are LGHNT and FRNRAP. V gives up 6 bases and J gives up 4 bases, and the segment between their germline ends measures 9 bases. Inclusive of the bounding cysteine and phenylalanine, the CDR3 is 12 residues long. This entry keeps only the CDR3 DNA: 36 bases, framed from base 1. The receptor comes from a male donor with ankylosing spondylitis or in good health (not recorded which). The chain is assembled from TRBV12-5 and TRBJ1-1, with TRBD1 as a weak D call on 5 bases. The specimen sequenced was blood, either unsorted or a sorted T cell fraction (not recorded which). The CDR3 amino acid sequence is: CASGAGFTEAFF. The nucleotides read TGTGCTAGTGGAGCAGGGTTCACTGAAGCTTTCTTT.